The 4 T cell receptor beta chains given below trace back to one sample, sequenced in a study of blood T cell repertoires in COVID-19. The assay was immunoSEQ multiplex PCR, and TCRdb's table has in-frame clones only and misses some. The sample has around 82,000 clones; 90% are singletons. The sequenced sample consisted of peripheral blood. Source of these receptors: a human donor in a cohort sampled during active COVID-19.

This chain joins TRBV2 and TRBJ1-2; TRBD1 aligns across 9 bases. Unmatched junction bases numbered 4, after V lost 5 bases and J lost 0 bases. CDR1 is SNHLY, CDR2 FYNNEI, per germline. The CDR3 covers 15 residues. The CDR3 loop reads CASSLGTGPNYGYTF. The CDR3 nucleotides are TGTGCCAGCAGTTTAGGGACAGGGCCTAACTATGGCTACACCTTC.

This chain links TRBV12-3 or TRBV12-4 with TRBJ1-4; D is ambiguous. Trimming removed 2 bases at V and 6 bases at J, with 7 bases between. The CDR3 runs 13 residues. This CDR3 reads CASSLHSYEKLFF. CDR3 bases: TGTGCCAGCAGTTTACACTCCTATGAAAAACTGTTTTTT.

This clone was recorded only once. V usage is TRBV4-2 and J usage is TRBJ1-1; 11 positions match TRBD1. Per the germline V gene, CDR1 is LGHNA and CDR2 is YNFKEQ. V was clipped by 4 bases and J by 4 bases; unmatched bases: 11. This CDR3 spans 17 amino acids. The CDR3: CASSRLGTGGVGTEAFF. The CDR3 bases are TGTGCCAGCAGCCGACTAGGGACAGGGGGTGTGGGCACTGAAGCTTTCTTT.

This clone was recorded only once. The CDR3 DNA reads TGCAGTGCTAGTAGTCAGGGTAACTATGGCTACACCTTC. It translates to CSASSQGNYGYTF. The rearrangement uses TRBV20-1 and TRBJ1-2, with a possible D match to TRBD1 (5 bases). CDR3 size: 13 residues. The germline V gene has CDR1 DFQATT and CDR2 SNEGSKA (reference sequence). V shed 3 bases and J shed 1 base, with 9 bases lying between them.